The 20 T cell receptor beta chains given below trace back to one sample, sequenced in a study of Tregs in tolerant kidney transplant recipients. Libraries were prepared by immunoSEQ multiplex PCR; TCRdb keeps only in-frame clonotypes and omits some of them. The sample lists 2,800 or so clones; roughly 40% were seen once. Which antigens these TCRs recognize remains unknown. The sample was Tregs from blood grown in culture. These TCRs come from a human donor in good health.

This clone has a handful of counts. The chain uses TRBV5-4 and TRBJ1-2; TRBD1 is a possible D gene (5 bases). Trimming stripped 4 bases from V and 4 bases from J, with 11 bases between. The CDR3 is 13 amino acids. Germline V CDR1 and CDR2: SGHNT, YYREEE (reference sequence). The DNA for the CDR3 is TGTGCCAGCAGCCTCGGGGGGGGCTATGGCTACACCTTC. Encoded protein: CASSLGGGYGYTF.

This clone rates as large. This chain joins TRBV11-2 and TRBJ2-5; D tentatively fits TRBD1 or TRBD2 (5 bases each). V shed 1 base and J shed 2 bases, with 11 bases lying between them. This CDR3 has 15 amino acids. CDR1 is SGHAT, CDR2 FQNNGV, per germline. CDR3 region: CASSLVWGRQETQYF. The CDR3 region has the DNA TGTGCCAGCAGCTTAGTATGGGGGAGACAAGAGACCCAGTACTTC.

By frequency in the sample, this clone is medium-sized. The J gene is TRBJ2-7, the V gene TRBV5-1, with 7 positions matching TRBD1. The CDR3 runs 15 residues. Germline CDR1 and CDR2: SGHRS and YFSETQ. V was clipped by 4 bases and J by 2 bases; unmatched bases: 9. In DNA, the CDR3 is TGCGCCAGCAGCCCGGGATCTACAGGGGCCTACGAGCAGTACTTC. Protein product: CASSPGSTGAYEQYF.

The chain combines TRBV18 with TRBJ1-3, with D possibly TRBD1 on 6 matching bases. CDR1 and CDR2 (germline): KGHSH, LQKENI. Trimming took off 1 base at V and 2 bases at J, with 9 bases between the two ends. The length of the CDR3 is 15 residues. The CDR3 loop is CASSPRQDAGNTIYF. The DNA of the CDR3 is TGTGCCAGCTCACCACGACAGGACGCTGGAAACACCATATATTTT.

This chain connects TRBV5-5 to TRBJ2-3; D remains ambiguous. V was pared by 4 bases and J by 0 bases, with 6 bases between. Germline CDR1 reads SGHKS; CDR2 reads YYEKEE (reference sequence). The CDR3 consists of 13 residues. The CDR3 bases are TGTGCCAGCAGCCTTGGGAGCACAGATACGCAGTATTTT. This codes for CASSLGSTDTQYF.

V is TRBV18 and J is TRBJ1-2; D possibly corresponds to TRBD1 (6 bases). This CDR3 has 17 amino acids. V was shortened by 3 bases and J by 0 bases, with 17 bases between the two germline ends. Per germline, CDR1 KGHSH and CDR2 LQKENI. In DNA, the CDR3 is TGTGCCAGCTCACCGTCCCCCGACAGGCCCGCTAACTATGGCTACACCTTC. It yields the protein CASSPSPDRPANYGYTF.

This clone is large within its sample. V gene TRBV4-2 combines with J gene TRBJ2-1; D is perhaps TRBD1 or TRBD2 (5 bases each). V was pared by 0 bases and J by 4 bases, with 10 bases between. CDR1 and CDR2 (germline): LGHNA, YNFKEQ. The CDR3 is 15 amino acids. The CDR3, as DNA: TGTGCCAGCAGCCAAGATTGGGGACGGTACAATGAGCAGTTCTTC. Translating it yields CASSQDWGRYNEQFF.

V gene TRBV9 combines with J gene TRBJ1-1; the D is unclear. Germline CDR1 SGDLS, CDR2 YYNGEE. The length of the CDR3 is 13 residues. Trimming shortened V by 2 bases and J by 3 bases, and 8 bases separated the two germline ends. This CDR3 reads CASSVIRDTEAFF. The CDR3 region has the DNA TGTGCCAGCAGCGTTATAAGAGACACTGAAGCTTTCTTT.

The chain combines TRBV6-6 with TRBJ2-3, with 7 bases matching TRBD1. Germline trimming cut 6 bases from V and 0 bases from J; bases unmatched to any gene: 6. In germline, CDR1 is MNHNY, CDR2 SVGAGI (reference sequence). The CDR3 extends over 15 amino acids. The CDR3 reads CASRATGYSTDTQYF. The DNA for the CDR3 is TGTGCCAGCAGGGCGACAGGGTATAGCACAGATACGCAGTATTTT.

The chain couples TRBV10-1 to TRBJ2-2; D perhaps matches TRBD1 (5 bases). The length of the CDR3 is 15 residues. V was shortened by 6 bases and J by 2 bases, with 13 bases between the two germline ends. Germline V gene sequence: CDR1 WNHNN, CDR2 SYGVQD (reference sequence). CDR3 DNA: TGCGCCAGCAGACGAGACAGCAGAAACACCGGGGAGCTGTTTTTT. Protein product: CASRRDSRNTGELFF.

This clone has a handful of counts. The chain combines TRBV5-4 with TRBJ2-3; TRBD2 agrees at 13 bases. The CDR3 runs 18 residues. The germline V gene encodes CDR1 SGHNT and CDR2 YYREEE (reference sequence). V dropped 4 bases and J dropped 2; count of bases not matched to a gene: 10. The CDR3 spells CASSPMPGLAGITDTQYF. CDR3 sequence (DNA): TGTGCCAGCAGCCCGATGCCGGGACTAGCGGGGATCACAGATACGCAGTATTTT.

The rearrangement joins TRBV18 to TRBJ2-3; D unresolved. Trimming stripped 3 bases from V and 11 bases from J, with 18 bases between. Looked up from germline, CDR1 is KGHSH and CDR2 is LQKENI. The CDR3 extends over 14 amino acids. The CDR3 DNA is TGTGCCAGCTCACCCCCCTCTAAAGCTTCGGGGCAGTATTTT. It translates to CASSPPSKASGQYF.

CDR3 protein: CASSPRETNYGYTF. The CDR3 DNA is TGTGCCAGCTCACCACGTGAGACAAACTATGGCTACACCTTC. The chain joins TRBV18 to TRBJ1-2; D is unresolved. Germline CDR1 and CDR2: KGHSH and LQKENI. V was shortened by 1 base and J by 2 bases, with 8 bases between the two germline ends. The CDR3 consists of 14 residues.

The table lists this clone with a few counts. This sequence joins TRBV15 and TRBJ1-1; the match to TRBD1 covers 7 bases. The CDR3 length is 14 residues. Trimming took 3 bases from V and 2 from J; bases not matched to a gene: 3. The germline CDR1 and CDR2 sequences are LNHNV and YYDKDF (reference sequence). CDR3 protein: CATSSGTVNTEAFF. CDR3 in DNA: TGTGCCACCAGCAGCGGGACAGTTAACACTGAAGCTTTCTTT.

The chain couples TRBV2 to TRBJ2-7; perhaps TRBD1 as D (5 bases). The CDR3 loop spans 15 amino acids. V dropped 6 bases and J dropped 2 bases, with 17 bases sitting between them. Germline V gene data show CDR1 as SNHLY and CDR2 as FYNNEI. The CDR3 region has the DNA TGTGCCAGCAGCCCTCGTGGGGCCCGGACCTACGAGCAGTACTTC. Translating gives CASSPRGARTYEQYF.

CDR3 region: CASSPQRGSYNEQFF. The CDR3, as DNA: TGTGCCAGCAGCCCCCAGCGGGGGTCCTACAATGAGCAGTTCTTC. The genes are TRBV7-6 and TRBJ2-1; 8 positions agree with TRBD2. CDR3 length: 15 residues. V was clipped by 5 bases and J by 1 base; unmatched bases: 4. The germline CDR1 and CDR2 sequences are SGHVS and FNYEAQ.

In the case of this clone: One junction end disagrees with the germline gene, perhaps due to a read error. The chain couples TRBV7-7 to TRBJ2-1; tentative D call: TRBD1 (6 bases). The CDR3 is 15 amino acids. CDR1 is SSHAT and CDR2 is FNYEAQ in the germline V gene (reference sequence). The CDR3 here is CASSLTQGSYNEQFF. The DNA for the CDR3 is TGTGCTAGCAGCTTAACACAGGGAAGCTACAATGAGCAGTTCTTC.

This clone was found a few times. This chain uses TRBV7-8 with TRBJ2-5; perhaps TRBD2 as D (5 bases). The CDR3 contains 16 residues. Trimming shortened V by 4 bases and J by 7 bases, and 22 bases separated the two germline ends. Germline CDR1 SGHVS, CDR2 FQNEAQ. This chain's CDR3 is CASSYMLKRSRGTQYF. In DNA, the CDR3 is TGTGCCAGCAGCTATATGCTTAAACGGAGCCGGGGGACCCAGTACTTC.

This clone qualifies as medium-sized (0.01 to 0.1%). The J gene is TRBJ1-1, the V gene TRBV7-6; D not certain. Germline assignment: CDR1 SGHVS and CDR2 FNYEAQ. Trimming took 5 bases from V and 8 from J, leaving 18 bases between them. There are 14 residues in the CDR3. CDR3 amino acids: CASSPSRTGREAFF. CDR3 nucleotide sequence: TGTGCCAGCAGCCCCTCCCGTACCGGCCGAGAAGCTTTCTTT. Variable domain in full (rest from reference TRBV7-6 and TRBJ1-1): GAGVSQSPRYKVTKRGQDVALRCDPISGHVSLYWYRQALGQGPEFLTYFNYEAQQDKSGLPNDRFSAERPEGSISTLTIQRTEQRDSAMYRCASSPSRTGREAFFGQGTRLTVV.

This clone was observed a handful of times. This chain joins TRBV5-1 and TRBJ1-3, with unresolved D. CDR3 length equals 14 residues. The germline V gene encodes CDR1 SGHRS and CDR2 YFSETQ. V was clipped by 1 base and J by 0 bases, with 5 bases between them. CDR3 sequence (DNA): TGCGCCAGCAGCTTGCCAAGCTCTGGAAACACCATATATTTT. Protein: CASSLPSSGNTIYF.